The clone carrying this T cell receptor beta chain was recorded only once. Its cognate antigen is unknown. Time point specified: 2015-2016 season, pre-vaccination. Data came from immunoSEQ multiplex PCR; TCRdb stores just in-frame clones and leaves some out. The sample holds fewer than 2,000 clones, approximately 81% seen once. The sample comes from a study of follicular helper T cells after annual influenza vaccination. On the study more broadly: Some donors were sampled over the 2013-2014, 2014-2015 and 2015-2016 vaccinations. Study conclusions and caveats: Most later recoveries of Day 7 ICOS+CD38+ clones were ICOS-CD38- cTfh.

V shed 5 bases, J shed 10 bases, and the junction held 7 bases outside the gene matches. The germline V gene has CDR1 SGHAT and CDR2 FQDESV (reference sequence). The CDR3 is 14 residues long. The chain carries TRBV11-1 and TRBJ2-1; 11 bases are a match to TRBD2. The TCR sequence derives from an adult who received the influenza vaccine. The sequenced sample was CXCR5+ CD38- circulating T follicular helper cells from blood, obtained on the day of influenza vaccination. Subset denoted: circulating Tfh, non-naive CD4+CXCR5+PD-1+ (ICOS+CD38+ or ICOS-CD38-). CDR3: CASSRLAGGIEQFF. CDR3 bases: TGTGCCAGCAGCCGCCTAGCGGGAGGTATAGAGCAGTTCTTC. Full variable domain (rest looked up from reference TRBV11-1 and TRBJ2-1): EAEVAQSPRYKITEKSQAVAFWCDPISGHATLYWYRQILGQGPELLVQFQDESVVDDSQLPKDRFSAERLKGVDSTLKIQPAELGDSAMYLCASSRLAGGIEQFFGPGTRLTVL.